This TCR beta chain was sequenced for a study of blood T cell repertoires in COVID-19. The wider study: The origin of the acute and convalescent COVID-19 samples was the United States, Italy and Spain. The analysed material was cDNA or gDNA that came from T cells, B-cell-depleted T cells, or PBMCs.

Germline loops: CDR1 SEHNR, CDR2 FQNEAQ (reference sequence). Deletions cut 1 base from V and 8 bases from J, with 12 bases between. The CDR3 is 14 amino acids. Per the study methods: Scientists estimated how many nucleated cells there were by amplifying reference gene primers. Libraries were prepared by immunoSEQ multiplex PCR; TCRdb keeps only in-frame clonotypes and omits some of them. That table furnishes V, J and clone size, whereas the DNA furnished D and trimming. The data contain approximately 40,000 clones, roughly 90% of them seen just once; the ten biggest clones take up under 6%. This rearrangement joins TRBV7-9 to TRBJ2-1; D is ambiguous. The TCR was taken from a human donor in a cohort sampled during active COVID-19. The sample taken for sequencing was peripheral blood. Here the CDR3 reads CASSLGPGGDEQFF. The CDR3 DNA reads as TGTGCCAGCAGCTTAGGGCCGGGTGGCGATGAGCAGTTCTTC. The full variable domain, its missing parts supplied by reference TRBV7-9 and TRBJ2-1, is DTGVSQNPRHKITKRGQNVTFRCDPISEHNRLYWYRQTLGQGPEFLTYFQNEAQLEKSRLLSDRFSAERPKGSFSTLEIQRTEQGDSAMYLCASSLGPGGDEQFFGPGTRLTVL.